This T cell receptor beta chain emerged from a study of blood T cell repertoires in COVID-19. The CDR3 has 13 residues. Trimming took off 8 bases at V and 8 bases at J, with 15 bases between the two ends. Germline-derived CDR1 and CDR2 are MNHEY and SVGAGI. Libraries were prepared by immunoSEQ multiplex PCR; TCRdb keeps only in-frame clonotypes and omits some of them. The sample has some 150,000 clones; 80% to 90% are singletons. The chain joins TRBV6-5 to TRBJ1-4; D is undetermined. This clonotype was sampled from a human donor in a cohort sampled during active COVID-19. Sequencing was carried out using peripheral blood. CDR3 amino acids: CASGLLREEKLFF. The CDR3 nucleotides are TGTGCCAGCGGCCTTTTAAGGGAGGAAAAACTGTTTTTT.